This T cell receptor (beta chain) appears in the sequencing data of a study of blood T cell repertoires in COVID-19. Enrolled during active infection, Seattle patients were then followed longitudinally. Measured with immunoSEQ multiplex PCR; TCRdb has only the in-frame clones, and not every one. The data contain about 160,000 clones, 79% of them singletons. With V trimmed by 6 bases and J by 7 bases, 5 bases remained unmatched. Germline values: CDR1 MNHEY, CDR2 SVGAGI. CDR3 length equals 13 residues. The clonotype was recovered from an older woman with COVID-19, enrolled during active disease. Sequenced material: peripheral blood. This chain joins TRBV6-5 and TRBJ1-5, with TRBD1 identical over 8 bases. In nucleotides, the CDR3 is TGTGCCAGCAGCAGGGGGCGCGACCAGCCCCAGCATTTT. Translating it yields CASSRGRDQPQHF.